The T cell receptor beta chain described here comes from a study of blood T cell repertoires in COVID-19. As for the study in general: Samples taken during acute and convalescent COVID-19 were collected in the United States, Italy and Spain.

Deletions cut 0 bases from V and 7 bases from J, with 16 bases between. Germline values: CDR1 LGHDT, CDR2 YNNKEL (reference sequence). The CDR3 extends over 16 amino acids. Original handling: Amplified reference gene primers provided the basis for estimating nucleated cell counts. Clones were sequenced by immunoSEQ multiplex PCR, and TCRdb holds only the in-frame ones, with some missing. V and J calls and clone size follow that table, whereas D and trimming were derived from the DNA. The profile shows 150,000 to 200,000 clones, roughly 88% of them singletons. This TCR was recovered from a woman aged 80 or over with active or convalescent COVID-19. V is TRBV3-1 (or the pseudogene TRBV3-2) and J is TRBJ1-5, with D unresolved. Sequenced sample: peripheral blood. CDR3 loop: CASSQDSVGIRQPQHF. As DNA, the CDR3 is TGTGCCAGCAGCCAAGACTCTGTCGGGATTCGCCAGCCCCAGCATTTT.